The T cell receptor (beta chain) described here comes from a study of shared clonotypes between healthy human individuals. Background on the study: Three plates were used per donor for CD4 naive, three for CD4 memory, two for CD8 naive and one for CD8 memory.

Study-level findings and limits: Richness estimates generally favored naive over memory subsets.

For this clone: The antigen is unknown.

V was shortened by 4 bases and J by 2 bases, with 11 bases between the two germline ends. This CDR3 contains 14 residues. Germline-derived CDR1 and CDR2 are SGHRS and YFSETQ. The assay was immunoSEQ multiplex PCR, and TCRdb's table has in-frame clones only and misses some. The data hold 2 million to 2.5 million clones, with around 95% observed a single time. This chain joins TRBV5-1 and TRBJ2-3; the D gene is possibly TRBD1 (6 bases). This TCR was recovered from a man aged 18 to 29 in good health. The sequencing input was naive CD4+ T cells sorted from blood. The subset here: CD45RA+ positively selected. The CDR3 sequence: CASSAGQPTDTQYF. DNA for the CDR3: TGCGCCAGCAGCGCAGGACAGCCCACAGATACGCAGTATTTT.